This TCR beta chain was observed in a study of blood T cell repertoires in COVID-19. Looking at the study overall: Both acute and convalescent COVID-19 samples were obtained from the United States, Italy and Spain. PBMCs, B-cell-depleted T cells, or T cells provided the cDNA or gDNA that made up the material.

Clinical histories supplied by participants themselves formed the basis of cohort assignment. Recovery meant two consecutive negative NP/OP PCR tests, professional clearance, or resolved symptoms. Germline V gives CDR1 SGHTS, CDR2 YDEGEE. The CDR3 contains 15 residues. J lost 6 bases, V lost 4 bases, and 8 bases had no gene match. Clones were read by immunoSEQ multiplex PCR, and TCRdb kept only the in-frame ones, dropping some. The repertoire has approximately 440,000 clones, roughly 87% of them found once; the top ten carry approximately 0.7%. Sequenced sample: PBMCs or T cells enriched from blood (not recorded which). This rearrangement joins TRBV5-8 to TRBJ1-4, with TRBD1 matching 8 bases. The TCR sequence derives from a woman aged 18 to 35 who had recovered from COVID-19. CDR3 amino acids: CASSTGDRQDEKLFF. The CDR3 nucleotides read TGTGCCAGCAGCACGGGGGACAGGCAGGATGAAAAACTGTTTTTT.